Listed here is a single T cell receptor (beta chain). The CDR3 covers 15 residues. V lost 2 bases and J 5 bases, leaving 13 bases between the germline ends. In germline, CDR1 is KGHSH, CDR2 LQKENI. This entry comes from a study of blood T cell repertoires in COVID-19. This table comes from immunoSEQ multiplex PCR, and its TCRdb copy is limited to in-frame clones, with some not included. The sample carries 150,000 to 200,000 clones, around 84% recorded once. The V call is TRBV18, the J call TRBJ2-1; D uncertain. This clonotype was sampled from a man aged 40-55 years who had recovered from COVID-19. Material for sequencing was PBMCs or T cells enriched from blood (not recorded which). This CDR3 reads CASSPASVHHNEQFF. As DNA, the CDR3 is TGTGCCAGCTCACCAGCTTCGGTCCACCACAATGAGCAGTTCTTC. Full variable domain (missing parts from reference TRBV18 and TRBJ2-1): NAGVMQNPRHLVRRRGQEARLRCSPMKGHSHVYWYRQLPEEGLKFMVYLQKENIIDESGMPKERFSAEFPKEGPSILRIQQVVRGDSAAYFCASSPASVHHNEQFFGPGTRLTVL.